A selection of T cell receptor beta chains follows, all from one sample in a study of radiation and T cells in renal cell carcinoma. The table came from immunoSEQ multiplex PCR; TCRdb's copy has only in-frame clones and leaves some out. The sample consists of approximately 31,000 clones, 81% of them appearing once. Material: blood, obtained from a patient whose treatment included radiotherapy and nephrectomy. These receptors were taken from a man aged 60-69 years with renal cell carcinoma. Both conserved end residues are part of each CDR3. D genes are given only for firm matches. Clone sizes are given selectively: once, few, many, or a class where the clone is expanded.

CDR3nt: TGCGCCAGCAGCTTGTTAGCGGGAAACCCTCAGAAGTATTTT
CDR3aa: CASSLLAGNPQKYF
d_gene: TRBD2
abundance: NA
j_gene: TRBJ2-3
v_gene: TRBV5-1

CDR3nt: TGTGCCAGCAGTCTGATGGGCTATGGCTACACCTTC
CDR3aa: CASSLMGYGYTF
d_gene: NA
abundance: NA
j_gene: TRBJ1-2
v_gene: TRBV27

CDR3nt: TGTGCCAGCAGTTACGGGACTAGCGGACAAGAGACCCAGTACTTC
CDR3aa: CASSYGTSGQETQYF
d_gene: TRBD2
abundance: once
j_gene: TRBJ2-5
v_gene: TRBV6-5

CDR3nt: TGTGCCAGCAGTGAAGAGCCCCGCTTAAACACTGAAGCTTTCTTT
CDR3aa: CASSEEPRLNTEAFF
d_gene: NA
abundance: NA
j_gene: TRBJ1-1
v_gene: TRBV6-1

CDR3nt: TGTGCCAGCTCACCCCAGGGGGGGCCAGGGCCCCAGCATTTT
CDR3aa: CASSPQGGPGPQHF
d_gene: TRBD1
abundance: NA
j_gene: TRBJ1-5
v_gene: TRBV18

CDR3nt: TGTGCCAGCAGTTACAGGGCAGGGGTAGGGGGAGCTTTCTTT
CDR3aa: CASSYRAGVGGAFF
d_gene: NA
abundance: NA
j_gene: TRBJ1-1
v_gene: TRBV6-5

CDR3nt: TGTGCCAGCAGTCCCTTTCGGGGGGCCAACTATGGCTACACCTTC
CDR3aa: CASSPFRGANYGYTF
d_gene: NA
abundance: NA
j_gene: TRBJ1-2
v_gene: TRBV6-5

CDR3nt: TGCGCCAGCAGCCAAGGCGGGAGGGCCACAGATACGCAGTATTTT
CDR3aa: CASSQGGRATDTQYF
d_gene: TRBD2
abundance: NA
j_gene: TRBJ2-3
v_gene: TRBV4-3

CDR3nt: TGCAGCGTCTTGCGGGACAGGGCTGCAGGTGGCTACACCTTC
CDR3aa: CSVLRDRAAGGYTF
d_gene: TRBD1
abundance: NA
j_gene: TRBJ1-2
v_gene: TRBV29-1

CDR3nt: TGTGCCAGCTCACCTTATCCTATCTCAGCTAGCGGAGCGCAAGAGTCCGGGGAGCTGTTTTTT
CDR3aa: CASSPYPISASGAQESGELFF
d_gene: TRBD2
abundance: NA
j_gene: TRBJ2-2
v_gene: TRBV18

CDR3nt: TGTGCCACCAGCAGGGAGGACAGATACGACTACGAGCAGTACTTC
CDR3aa: CATSREDRYDYEQYF
d_gene: NA
abundance: NA
j_gene: TRBJ2-7
v_gene: TRBV15

CDR3nt: TGTGCCAGCACCATCATGGCACCAAGAAGTGCAACTAATGAAAAACTGTTTTTT
CDR3aa: CASTIMAPRSATNEKLFF
d_gene: NA
abundance: NA
j_gene: TRBJ1-4
v_gene: TRBV7-9

CDR3nt: TGTGCCAGTAGCCTAGGACAGGGGACCTACGAGCAGTACTTC
CDR3aa: CASSLGQGTYEQYF
d_gene: TRBD1
abundance: NA
j_gene: TRBJ2-7
v_gene: TRBV19

CDR3nt: TGCGCCAGCAGGAAAGCGGGAGCAGCTCAAGAGACCCAGTACTTC
CDR3aa: CASRKAGAAQETQYF
d_gene: TRBD2
abundance: NA
j_gene: TRBJ2-5
v_gene: TRBV4-1

CDR3nt: TGTGCCAGTAGTACCCGGCACGACGGGGGGCAGTATTTT
CDR3aa: CASSTRHDGGQYF
d_gene: NA
abundance: NA
j_gene: TRBJ2-3
v_gene: TRBV19

CDR3nt: TGTGCCATCAGTGATGACAGGGGGGACGAAAAACTGTTTTTT
CDR3aa: CAISDDRGDEKLFF
d_gene: TRBD1
abundance: NA
j_gene: TRBJ1-4
v_gene: TRBV10-3

CDR3nt: TGCGCCAGCAGCTTGGTAGGATCTAGCACAGATACGCAGTATTTT
CDR3aa: CASSLVGSSTDTQYF
d_gene: NA
abundance: NA
j_gene: TRBJ2-3
v_gene: TRBV5-1

CDR3nt: TGTGCCAGCAGCGTTGGCGGCCCCTTAGGCTACGAGCAGTACTTC
CDR3aa: CASSVGGPLGYEQYF
d_gene: NA
abundance: NA
j_gene: TRBJ2-7
v_gene: TRBV9

CDR3nt: TGCGCCAGCAGCCAAGACGAGAGGGACAGGGAGCTGAATGGCTACACCTTC
CDR3aa: CASSQDERDRELNGYTF
d_gene: TRBD1
abundance: NA
j_gene: TRBJ1-2
v_gene: TRBV4-1

CDR3nt: TGTGCCAGCAGCCAAGATCTTTACGAAAAACTGTTTTTT
CDR3aa: CASSQDLYEKLFF
d_gene: NA
abundance: NA
j_gene: TRBJ1-4
v_gene: TRBV14

CDR3nt: TGTGCCAGCGTACTAACCCCGGGGGCGAAGAACACTGAAGCTTTCTTT
CDR3aa: CASVLTPGAKNTEAFF
d_gene: NA
abundance: many
j_gene: TRBJ1-1
v_gene: TRBV27

CDR3nt: TGCGGGGACAGGGCCCACCAAAATTTACGTAATAGCAATCAGCCCCAGCATTTT
CDR3aa: CGDRAHQNLRNSNQPQHF
d_gene: TRBD1
abundance: NA
j_gene: TRBJ1-5
v_gene: TRBV7-4

CDR3nt: TGCAGTGCTAGCACTAGCTATACGCAGTATTTT
CDR3aa: CSASTSYTQYF
d_gene: NA
abundance: NA
j_gene: TRBJ2-3
v_gene: TRBV20-1

CDR3nt: TGTGCCAGCAGTTATAACGGGTGGGAGTACTTC
CDR3aa: CASSYNGWEYF
d_gene: NA
abundance: NA
j_gene: TRBJ2-4
v_gene: TRBV6-6

CDR3nt: TGCGCCAGCAGCCTAGGGACAGATTACAATGAGCAGTTCTTC
CDR3aa: CASSLGTDYNEQFF
d_gene: TRBD1
abundance: NA
j_gene: TRBJ2-1
v_gene: TRBV5-1

CDR3nt: TGTGCCAGCAGTTACTCGGTAAGGGGAGGCGAGCAGTACTTC
CDR3aa: CASSYSVRGGEQYF
d_gene: NA
abundance: NA
j_gene: TRBJ2-7
v_gene: TRBV6-5

CDR3nt: TGTGCCAGCTCAACAGGCTCTCTAGCGGGAGAGACCCAGTACTTC
CDR3aa: CASSTGSLAGETQYF
d_gene: TRBD2
abundance: NA
j_gene: TRBJ2-5
v_gene: TRBV18

CDR3nt: TGTGCTAGTGGTTTGGCCCCCGTTACAGGGATCCTCACAGATACGCAGTATTTT
CDR3aa: CASGLAPVTGILTDTQYF
d_gene: NA
abundance: NA
j_gene: TRBJ2-3
v_gene: TRBV12-5

CDR3nt: TGCGCCAGCAGCTTAAGGTCTGATACTGGAAACACCATATATTTT
CDR3aa: CASSLRSDTGNTIYF
d_gene: NA
abundance: NA
j_gene: TRBJ1-3
v_gene: TRBV5-1

CDR3nt: TGCGCCAGCAGCCAAGCACGGAACCGAAGGGACACTGAAGCTTTCTTT
CDR3aa: CASSQARNRRDTEAFF
d_gene: NA
abundance: few
j_gene: TRBJ1-1
v_gene: TRBV4-1

CDR3nt: TGTGCCTGGAGCGGACGTTCGGACAGGCTTACACCCGATACGCAGTATTTT
CDR3aa: CAWSGRSDRLTPDTQYF
d_gene: TRBD1
abundance: few
j_gene: TRBJ2-3
v_gene: TRBV30

CDR3nt: TGCGCCAGCAGCCAAGAAAGGACTAGCGGAACAACAGATACGCAGTATTTT
CDR3aa: CASSQERTSGTTDTQYF
d_gene: TRBD2
abundance: NA
j_gene: TRBJ2-3
v_gene: TRBV4-1

CDR3nt: TGTGCCAGCAGCACGCGACAGGGGTCCCCAGATACGCAGTATTTT
CDR3aa: CASSTRQGSPDTQYF
d_gene: TRBD1
abundance: once
j_gene: TRBJ2-3
v_gene: TRBV7-9

CDR3nt: TGCGCCAGCAGCCAAGATTATCCGCTACCAGATACGCAGTATTTT
CDR3aa: CASSQDYPLPDTQYF
d_gene: NA
abundance: NA
j_gene: TRBJ2-3
v_gene: TRBV4-1

CDR3nt: TGCGCCAGCAGCGCCGCAGTGGGACCTTACAATGAGCAGTTCTTC
CDR3aa: CASSAAVGPYNEQFF
d_gene: NA
abundance: NA
j_gene: TRBJ2-1
v_gene: TRBV5-1

CDR3nt: TGTGCCAGCATTCTCTCCGGGGGTGGAAATGAAAAACTGTTTTTT
CDR3aa: CASILSGGGNEKLFF
d_gene: NA
abundance: NA
j_gene: TRBJ1-4
v_gene: TRBV6-6

CDR3nt: TGTGCCAGCAGTTTCGGGGGCTCCTACGAGCAGTACTTC
CDR3aa: CASSFGGSYEQYF
d_gene: NA
abundance: NA
j_gene: TRBJ2-7
v_gene: TRBV28

CDR3nt: TGTGCCAGCAGCCAAGTTAATGGTGAGCAGTACTTC
CDR3aa: CASSQVNGEQYF
d_gene: NA
abundance: NA
j_gene: TRBJ2-7
v_gene: TRBV14

CDR3nt: TGCGCCAGCAGTGAGGGGACTAGTATCTACAATGAGCAGTTCTTC
CDR3aa: CASSEGTSIYNEQFF
d_gene: TRBD2
abundance: NA
j_gene: TRBJ2-1
v_gene: TRBV10-2

CDR3nt: TGTGCCAGCAGCTTAGCGGGGCTAGCTATTAGGACAGATACGCAGTATTTT
CDR3aa: CASSLAGLAIRTDTQYF
d_gene: NA
abundance: NA
j_gene: TRBJ2-3
v_gene: TRBV7-8

CDR3nt: TGCGCCAGCTCCGAGGGGCAGGGCCGTGAAAAACTGTTTTTT
CDR3aa: CASSEGQGREKLFF
d_gene: NA
abundance: NA
j_gene: TRBJ1-4
v_gene: TRBV5-1

CDR3nt: TGTGCCAGTAAGAAAGGGAGTCAGCCGAACACCGGGGAGCTGTTTTTT
CDR3aa: CASKKGSQPNTGELFF
d_gene: NA
abundance: NA
j_gene: TRBJ2-2
v_gene: TRBV19

CDR3nt: TGTGCCAGTAGTACCCGGGCCGCGGGCGGAAATCAGCCCCAGCATTTT
CDR3aa: CASSTRAAGGNQPQHF
d_gene: NA
abundance: NA
j_gene: TRBJ1-5
v_gene: TRBV19

CDR3nt: TGCGCCAGCAGCCAAGTACCCCCGAGCCCCTCTCTCTCTGGAAACACCATATATTTT
CDR3aa: CASSQVPPSPSLSGNTIYF
d_gene: NA
abundance: NA
j_gene: TRBJ1-3
v_gene: TRBV4-3

CDR3nt: TGCGCCAGCAGCCAAGAGGGTCGTGGTACGCAGTATTTT
CDR3aa: CASSQEGRGTQYF
d_gene: NA
abundance: NA
j_gene: TRBJ2-3
v_gene: TRBV4-3

CDR3nt: TGCGCCAGCAGCCAAGAGGGAGTGAGGGGAAACACCATATATTTT
CDR3aa: CASSQEGVRGNTIYF
d_gene: NA
abundance: NA
j_gene: TRBJ1-3
v_gene: TRBV4-3

CDR3nt: TGTGCCAGCAGGGCCGGACAGGGAGAAATTGAAGCTTTCTTT
CDR3aa: CASRAGQGEIEAFF
d_gene: TRBD1
abundance: NA
j_gene: TRBJ1-1
v_gene: TRBV6-5

CDR3nt: TGTGCCTGGAGGGGTACTAACTATGGCTACACCTTC
CDR3aa: CAWRGTNYGYTF
d_gene: NA
abundance: NA
j_gene: TRBJ1-2
v_gene: TRBV30

CDR3nt: TGTGCCATCAGTGAGTCAATCGGATTCGGGACAGATACGCAGTATTTT
CDR3aa: CAISESIGFGTDTQYF
d_gene: NA
abundance: few
j_gene: TRBJ2-3
v_gene: TRBV10-3

CDR3nt: TGTGCCAGTAGGGGATCCGGTACAGATACGCAGTATTTT
CDR3aa: CASRGSGTDTQYF
d_gene: NA
abundance: NA
j_gene: TRBJ2-3
v_gene: TRBV19

CDR3nt: TGTGCCAGTAGTCCCCCAGGGAGGGCCACCGGGGAGCTGTTTTTT
CDR3aa: CASSPPGRATGELFF
d_gene: TRBD2
abundance: NA
j_gene: TRBJ2-2
v_gene: TRBV19